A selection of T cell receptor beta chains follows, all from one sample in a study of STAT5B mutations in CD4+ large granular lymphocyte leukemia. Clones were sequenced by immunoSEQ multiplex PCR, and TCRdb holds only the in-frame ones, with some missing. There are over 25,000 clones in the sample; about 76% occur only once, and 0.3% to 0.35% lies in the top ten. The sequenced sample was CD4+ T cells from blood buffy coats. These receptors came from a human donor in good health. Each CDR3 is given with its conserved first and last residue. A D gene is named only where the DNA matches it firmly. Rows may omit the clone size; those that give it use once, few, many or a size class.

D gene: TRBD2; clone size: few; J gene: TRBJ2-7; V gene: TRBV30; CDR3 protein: CAWSAPPRLAVTYEQYF; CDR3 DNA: TGTGCCTGGAGTGCCCCCCCTCGACTAGCGGTTACCTACGAGCAGTACTTC
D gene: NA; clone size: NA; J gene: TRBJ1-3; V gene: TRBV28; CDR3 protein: CASRLPSGNTIYF; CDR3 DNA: TGTGCCAGCAGACTCCCCTCTGGAAACACCATATATTTT
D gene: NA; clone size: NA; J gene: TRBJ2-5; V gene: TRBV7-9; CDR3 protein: CASSQLSAETQYF; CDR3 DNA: TGTGCCAGCAGCCAACTTAGCGCGGAGACCCAGTACTTC
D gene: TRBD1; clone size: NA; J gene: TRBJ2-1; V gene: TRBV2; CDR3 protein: CASRADRGAYNEQFF; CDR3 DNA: TGTGCCAGCAGAGCTGACAGGGGAGCTTACAATGAGCAGTTCTTC
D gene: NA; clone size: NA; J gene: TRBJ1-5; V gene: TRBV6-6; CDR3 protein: CASNVAGNQPQHF; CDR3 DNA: TGTGCCAGCAATGTGGCGGGCAATCAGCCCCAGCATTTT
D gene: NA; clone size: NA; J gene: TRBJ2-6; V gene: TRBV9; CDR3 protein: CASRKGGSGANVLTF; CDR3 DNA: TGTGCCAGCAGAAAAGGGGGCTCTGGGGCCAACGTCCTGACTTTC
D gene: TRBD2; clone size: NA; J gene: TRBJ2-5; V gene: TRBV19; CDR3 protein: CASRRTSGPSRTQYF; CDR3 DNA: TGTGCCAGTAGGCGGACTAGCGGCCCTTCGCGGACCCAGTACTTC
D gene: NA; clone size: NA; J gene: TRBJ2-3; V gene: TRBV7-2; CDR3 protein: CASSPSGDTQYF; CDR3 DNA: TGTGCCAGCAGTCCCAGTGGTGATACGCAGTATTTT
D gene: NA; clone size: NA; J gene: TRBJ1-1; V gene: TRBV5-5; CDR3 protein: CASSFLTVGSNTEAFF; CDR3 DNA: TGTGCCAGCAGCTTTCTGACAGTGGGGTCGAACACTGAAGCTTTCTTT
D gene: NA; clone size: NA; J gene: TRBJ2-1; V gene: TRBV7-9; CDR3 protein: CASSLTASYNEQFF; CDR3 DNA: TGTGCCAGCAGCTTAACAGCTTCCTACAATGAGCAGTTCTTC
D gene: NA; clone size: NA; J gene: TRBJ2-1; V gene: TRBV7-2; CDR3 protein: CASSLTAGNEQFF; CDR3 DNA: TGTGCCAGCAGCTTAACGGCGGGAAATGAGCAGTTCTTC
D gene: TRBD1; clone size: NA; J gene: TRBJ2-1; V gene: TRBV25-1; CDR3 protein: CASTRDRGYNEQFF; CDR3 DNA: TGTGCCAGCACGCGGGACAGGGGGTACAATGAGCAGTTCTTC
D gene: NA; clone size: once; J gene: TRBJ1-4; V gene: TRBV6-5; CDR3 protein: CASKFRNEKLFF; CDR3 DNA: TGTGCCAGCAAGTTCCGAAATGAAAAACTGTTTTTT
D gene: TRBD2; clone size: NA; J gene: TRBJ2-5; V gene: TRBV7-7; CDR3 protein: CASSLGRLAQETQYF; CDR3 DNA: TGTGCTAGCAGCTTAGGGCGACTAGCCCAAGAGACCCAGTACTTC
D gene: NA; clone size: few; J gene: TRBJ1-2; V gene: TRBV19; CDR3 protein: CASRLKNYGYTF; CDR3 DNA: TGTGCCAGTAGATTGAAAAACTATGGCTACACCTTC
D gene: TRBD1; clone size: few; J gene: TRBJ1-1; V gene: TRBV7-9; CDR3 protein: CASSEDRVNTEAFF; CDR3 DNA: TGTGCCAGCAGCGAAGACAGGGTGAACACTGAAGCTTTCTTT
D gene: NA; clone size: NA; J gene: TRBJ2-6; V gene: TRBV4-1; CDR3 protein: CASSSVISGANVLTF; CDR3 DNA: TGCGCCAGCAGCTCGGTCATCTCTGGGGCCAACGTCCTGACTTTC
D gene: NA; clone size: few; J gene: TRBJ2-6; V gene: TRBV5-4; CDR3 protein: CATRLVTGANVLTF; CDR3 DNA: TGTGCCACCAGACTCGTGACTGGGGCCAACGTCCTGACTTTC
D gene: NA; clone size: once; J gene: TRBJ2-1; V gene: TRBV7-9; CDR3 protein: CASSLRRGPSSYNEQFF; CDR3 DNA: TGTGCCAGCAGCCTCCGCCGGGGCCCAAGCTCCTACAATGAGCAGTTCTTC
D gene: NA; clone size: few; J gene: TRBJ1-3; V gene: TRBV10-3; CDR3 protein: CATGLTGNSGNTIYF; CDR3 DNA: TGTGCCACCGGACTAACGGGGAACTCTGGAAACACCATATATTTT
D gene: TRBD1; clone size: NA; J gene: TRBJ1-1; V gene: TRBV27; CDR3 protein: CASSAHRGRTEAFF; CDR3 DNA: TGTGCCAGCAGTGCACACAGGGGCAGAACTGAAGCTTTCTTT
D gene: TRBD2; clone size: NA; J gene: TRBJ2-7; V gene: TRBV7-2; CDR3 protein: CASSPPGTSRDEQYF; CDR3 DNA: TGTGCCAGCAGCCCCCCTGGGACTAGCAGGGACGAGCAGTACTTC
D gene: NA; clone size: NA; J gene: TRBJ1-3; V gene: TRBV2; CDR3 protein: CASMRLVSGNTIYF; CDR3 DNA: TGTGCCAGCATGCGGCTCGTCTCTGGAAACACCATATATTTT
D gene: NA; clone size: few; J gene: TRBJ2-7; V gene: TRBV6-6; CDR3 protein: CASSFPGTRSNEQYF; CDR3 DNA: TGTGCCAGCAGTTTCCCAGGGACCCGAAGCAACGAGCAGTACTTC
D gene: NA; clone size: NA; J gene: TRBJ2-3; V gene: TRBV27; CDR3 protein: CASSPFDRIRTDTQYF; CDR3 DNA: TGTGCCAGCAGTCCATTTGACAGGATTCGGACAGATACGCAGTATTTT
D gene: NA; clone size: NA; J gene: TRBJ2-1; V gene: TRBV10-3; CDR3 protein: CANRGDTYNEQFF; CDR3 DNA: TGTGCCAACCGGGGGGACACCTACAATGAGCAGTTCTTC
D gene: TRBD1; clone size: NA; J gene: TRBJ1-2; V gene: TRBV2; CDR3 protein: CASSEGTGVGYTF; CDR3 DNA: TGTGCCAGCAGTGAAGGGACAGGGGTCGGCTACACCTTC